This T cell receptor beta chain was documented in a study of T cell repertoires in cytomegalovirus infection. The overall study: Through public TCR beta signatures, both CMV infection and matching HLA type were indicated.

The V and J ends lost 11 bases and 5 bases, in that order; junction bases with no gene match: 10. Per the germline V gene, CDR1 is ENHRY and CDR2 is SYGVKD. The CDR3 is 13 residues long. In TCRdb, the reads were re-called with MiXCR into one record per CDR3 protein. The sample yields around 170,000 distinct CDR3 sequences, 14% seen once. J is TRBJ2-7 and V is TRBV10-3; TRBD1 matches at 9 bases. Sequencing was carried out using PBMCs. This receptor was taken from a human donor in good health (CMV status not recorded). Some clones in this sample may be carry-over from other donors' samples. CDR3 protein: CASEGQGYDEQYF. The CDR3 nucleotides read TGTGCCTCGGAGGGACAGGGATACGACGAGCAGTACTTC.